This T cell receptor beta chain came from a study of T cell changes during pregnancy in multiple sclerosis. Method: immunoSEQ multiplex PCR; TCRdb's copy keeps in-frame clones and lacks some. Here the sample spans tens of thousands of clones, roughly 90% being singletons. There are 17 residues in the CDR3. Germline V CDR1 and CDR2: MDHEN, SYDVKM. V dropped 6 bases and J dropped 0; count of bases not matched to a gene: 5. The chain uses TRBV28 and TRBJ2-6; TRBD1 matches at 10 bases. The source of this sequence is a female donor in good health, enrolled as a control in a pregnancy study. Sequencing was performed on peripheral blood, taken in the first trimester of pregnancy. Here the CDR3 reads CASRGDRGPSGANVLTF. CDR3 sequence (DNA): TGTGCCAGCAGGGGGGACAGGGGCCCCTCTGGGGCCAACGTCCTGACTTTC.